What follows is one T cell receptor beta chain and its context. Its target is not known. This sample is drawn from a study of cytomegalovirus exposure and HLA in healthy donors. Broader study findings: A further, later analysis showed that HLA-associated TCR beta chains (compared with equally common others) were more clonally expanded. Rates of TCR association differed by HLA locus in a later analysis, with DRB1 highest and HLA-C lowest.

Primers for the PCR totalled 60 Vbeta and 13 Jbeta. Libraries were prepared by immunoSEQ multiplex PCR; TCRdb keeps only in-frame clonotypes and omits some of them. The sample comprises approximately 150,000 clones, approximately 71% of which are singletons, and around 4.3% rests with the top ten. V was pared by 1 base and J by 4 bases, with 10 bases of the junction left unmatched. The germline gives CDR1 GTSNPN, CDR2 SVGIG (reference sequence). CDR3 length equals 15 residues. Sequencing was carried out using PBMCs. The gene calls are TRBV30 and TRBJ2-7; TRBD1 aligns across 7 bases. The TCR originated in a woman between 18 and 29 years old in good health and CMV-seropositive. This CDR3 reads CAWSEGQPHKYEQYF. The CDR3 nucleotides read TGTGCCTGGAGTGAGGGACAGCCCCATAAATACGAGCAGTACTTC.